This entry lists 9 T cell receptor beta chains sequenced from one sample in a study of blood T cells in healthy people across ages. Sample-barcoded 5' priming and a J-beta primer mix drove a second PCR of about 6 to 11 cycles. TCRdb itself ran the 5' RACE reads through MiXCR, one entry per CDR3 protein. Of about a million distinct CDR3 sequences in the sample, about 48% were seen once. The sample comprised blood. The source is a man aged 25-40 years in good health.

This clonotype was seen a few times. The chain has TRBV6-6 and TRBJ1-2; D unclear. The V end lost 6 bases, the J end lost 0 bases, and 8 bases lay between the germline ends. Germline CDR1 and CDR2: MNHNY and SVGAGI (reference sequence). There are 13 residues in the CDR3. The CDR3 DNA follows: TGTGCCAGCAGCCCGGTAGCTAACTATGGCTACACCTTC. This gives the protein CASSPVANYGYTF.

This clonotype was observed a few times. This rearrangement joins TRBV3-1 to TRBJ1-2; D is perhaps TRBD1 (6 bases). The germline CDR1 and CDR2 sequences are LGHDT and YNNKEL (reference sequence). The CDR3 runs to 15 residues. Trimming left V 4 bases short and J 7 bases short, with 19 bases between. In DNA, the CDR3 is TGTGCCAGCAGCCCTCTACCGGGGGCTGCATCTGGCTACACCTTC. This codes for CASSPLPGAASGYTF.

This clonotype was seen repeatedly, ten times or more. V usage is TRBV13 and J usage is TRBJ1-5; possibly TRBD1 for D (5 bases). Per the germline V gene, CDR1 is PRHDT and CDR2 is FYEKMQ (reference sequence). The CDR3 is 12 amino acids. V was cut by 4 bases and J by 5 bases, with 6 bases left in between. This CDR3 reads CASSSGYQPQHF. CDR3 DNA: TGTGCCAGCAGCTCAGGGTATCAGCCCCAGCATTTT.

The chain links TRBV29-1 to TRBJ1-2; D unclear. The CDR3 loop spans 9 amino acids. Per the germline V gene, CDR1 is SQVTM and CDR2 is ANQGSEA. V dropped 4 bases and J dropped 8 bases, with 5 bases sitting between them. CDR3 loop: CSVGGGYTF. CDR3 nucleotides: TGCAGCGTTGGTGGAGGCTACACCTTC.

This clonotype was recorded a few times. The chain couples TRBV5-1 to TRBJ2-1; no definite D call. V was clipped by 3 bases and J by 1 base, with 11 bases between them. From germline, CDR1 is SGHRS and CDR2 YFSETQ. The CDR3 extends over 15 amino acids. The CDR3 DNA sequence: TGCGCCAGCAGCTCTGTTCAGGCTTCCTACAATGAGCAGTTCTTC. Amino acids: CASSSVQASYNEQFF.

In this sample, this clonotype turned up once. One end of the junction fails to match germline, which may point to a read error. The CDR3 DNA reads as TGTGCCGGCAGTTACTCGGGGACCGGAACTAGGTACACAGATACGCAGTATTTT. This translates into CAGSYSGTGTRYTDTQYF. The rearrangement joins TRBV6-2 or TRBV6-3 to TRBJ2-3; D is possibly TRBD1 or TRBD2 (5 bases each). The CDR3 spans 18 residues. Germline-derived CDR1 and CDR2 are MNHEY and SVGEGT.

The chain joins TRBV12-3 or TRBV12-4 to TRBJ2-1; D ambiguous. The CDR3 covers 15 residues. The V gene lost 5 bases and the J gene lost 0 bases, with 11 bases spanning the gap. The CDR3 coding sequence is TGTGCCAGCAGTAAAGTAGGATCCTCCTACAATGAGCAGTTCTTC. Protein: CASSKVGSSYNEQFF.

In its sample, this clonotype was seen a few times. The J gene is TRBJ1-1, the V gene TRBV4-3; D is ambiguous. Germline CDR1 and CDR2: LGHNA and YSLEER. V was cut by 0 bases and J by 0 bases, with 11 bases left in between. The CDR3 totals 16 residues. As DNA, the CDR3 is TGCGCCAGCAGCCAAGATCTTGCTCGCATGAACACTGAAGCTTTCTTT. This translates into CASSQDLARMNTEAFF.

This clonotype occurred a few times. V and J are TRBV12-3 or TRBV12-4 and TRBJ1-2; TRBD1 is a possible D gene (6 bases). Trimming removed 6 bases at V and 3 bases at J, with 11 bases between. This CDR3 is built from 13 residues. The CDR3 coding sequence is TGTGCCAGCAGCACCCAGGGGTACTATGGCTACACCTTC. It translates to CASSTQGYYGYTF.